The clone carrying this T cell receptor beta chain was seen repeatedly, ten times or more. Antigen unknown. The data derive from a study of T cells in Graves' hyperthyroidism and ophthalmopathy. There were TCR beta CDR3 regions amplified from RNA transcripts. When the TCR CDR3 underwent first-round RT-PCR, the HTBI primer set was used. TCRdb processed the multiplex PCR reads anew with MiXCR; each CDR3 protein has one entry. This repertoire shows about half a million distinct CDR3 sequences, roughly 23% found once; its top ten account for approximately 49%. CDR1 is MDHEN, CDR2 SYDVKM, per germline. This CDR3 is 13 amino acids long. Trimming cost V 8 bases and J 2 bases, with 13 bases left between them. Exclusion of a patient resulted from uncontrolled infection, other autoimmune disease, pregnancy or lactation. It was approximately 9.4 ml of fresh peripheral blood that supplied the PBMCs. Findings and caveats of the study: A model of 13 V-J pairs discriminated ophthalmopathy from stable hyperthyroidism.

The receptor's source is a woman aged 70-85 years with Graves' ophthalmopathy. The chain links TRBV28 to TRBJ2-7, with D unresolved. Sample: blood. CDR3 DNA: TGTGCCAGCTCCAGCCCCAGCCCCTACGAGCAGTACTTC. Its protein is CASSSPSPYEQYF.